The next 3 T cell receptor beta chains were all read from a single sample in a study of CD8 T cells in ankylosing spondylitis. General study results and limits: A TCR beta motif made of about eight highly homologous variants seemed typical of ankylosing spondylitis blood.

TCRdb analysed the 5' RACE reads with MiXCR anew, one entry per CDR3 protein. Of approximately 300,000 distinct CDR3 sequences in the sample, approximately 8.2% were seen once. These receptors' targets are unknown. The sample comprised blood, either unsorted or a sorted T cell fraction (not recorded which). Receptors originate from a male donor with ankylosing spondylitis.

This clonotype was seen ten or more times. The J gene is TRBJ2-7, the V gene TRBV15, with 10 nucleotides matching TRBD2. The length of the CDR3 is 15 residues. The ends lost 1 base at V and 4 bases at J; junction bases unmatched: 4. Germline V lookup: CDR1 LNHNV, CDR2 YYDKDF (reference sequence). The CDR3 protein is CATSRVTSGLYEQYF. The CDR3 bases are TGTGCCACCAGCAGAGTGACTAGCGGGTTATACGAGCAGTACTTC.

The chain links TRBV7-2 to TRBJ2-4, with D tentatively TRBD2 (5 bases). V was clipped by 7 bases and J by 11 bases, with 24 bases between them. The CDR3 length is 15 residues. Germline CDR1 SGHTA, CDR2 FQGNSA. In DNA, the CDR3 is TGTGCCAGCACACCCCGAGCCGGTAGCGTAGTCCTTCAGTACTTC. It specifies CASTPRAGSVVLQYF.

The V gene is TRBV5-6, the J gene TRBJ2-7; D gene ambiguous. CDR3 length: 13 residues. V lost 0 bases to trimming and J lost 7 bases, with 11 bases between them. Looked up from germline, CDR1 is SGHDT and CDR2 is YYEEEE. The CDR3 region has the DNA TGTGCCAGCAGCTTGGCGGTCCAGTCGGAGCAGTACTTC. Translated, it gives CASSLAVQSEQYF. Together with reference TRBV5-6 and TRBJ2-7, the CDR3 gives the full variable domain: DAGVTQSPTHLIKTRGQQVTLRCSPKSGHDTVSWYQQALGQGPQFIFQYYEEEERQRGNFPDRFSGHQFPNYSSELNVNALLLGDSALYLCASSLAVQSEQYFGPGTRLTVT.